A selection of T cell receptor beta chains follows, all from one sample in a study of early T cells in non-severe SARS-CoV-2 infection. From the 5' RACE reads, TCRdb called clonotypes with MiXCR, one entry per CDR3 protein. The repertoire holds approximately 88,000 distinct CDR3 sequences, roughly 13% seen once, with approximately 1.3% in the top ten. The specimen sequenced was whole blood. These receptors came from an adult who was a healthcare worker with PCR-confirmed SARS-CoV-2 infection or an uninfected control (not recorded which). Both conserved end residues are part of each CDR3. A D gene is named only where the DNA matches it firmly. Expanded clones get a size class; other rows say once, few or many, or leave the size out.

d_gene,v_gene,j_gene,abundance,CDR3aa,CDR3nt
.,TRBV11-2,TRBJ1-5,many,CASSLDVQRPQHF,TGTGCCAGCAGCTTAGATGTTCAACGGCCCCAGCATTTT
TRBD1,TRBV30,TRBJ2-3,few,CAWAGTGTVTDTQYF,TGTGCCTGGGCAGGCACCGGGACAGTCACAGATACGCAGTATTTT
.,TRBV30,TRBJ1-3,.,CAWRFGRGGSGNTIYF,TGTGCCTGGAGATTTGGGCGAGGCGGCTCTGGAAACACCATATATTTT
.,TRBV21-1,TRBJ2-7,.,CASSKSLGTGRPYEQYF,TGTGCCAGCAGCAAATCCCTAGGGACAGGGAGACCCTACGAGCAGTACTTC
.,TRBV30,TRBJ1-5,many,CAWSVRGVEQPQHF,TGTGCCTGGAGTGTACGGGGGGTAGAACAGCCCCAGCATTTT
.,TRBV20-1,TRBJ2-3,few,CSARVWGDTQYF,TGCAGTGCTAGAGTGTGGGGAGATACGCAGTATTTT
.,TRBV11-2,TRBJ2-3,many,CASSPLRGTDTQYF,TGTGCCAGCAGCCCGTTGAGGGGCACAGATACGCAGTATTTT
.,TRBV12-2,TRBJ2-3,.,CASRFTDTQYF,TGTGCAAGTCGCTTCACAGATACGCAGTATTTT
.,TRBV6-5,TRBJ1-1,.,CASSYPPWEGPNTEAFF,TGTGCCAGCAGTTATCCACCCTGGGAGGGGCCCAACACTGAAGCTTTCTTT
TRBD2,TRBV10-3,TRBJ2-5,few,CAIRPLPGGETQYF,TGTGCCATCAGACCCCTCCCGGGGGGAGAGACCCAGTACTTC
TRBD2,TRBV9,TRBJ2-1,many,CASSVGVGTSGYNEQFF,TGTGCCAGCAGCGTAGGAGTCGGGACTAGCGGATACAATGAGCAGTTCTTC
.,TRBV2,TRBJ2-2,.,CASSMTGANTGELFF,TGTGCCAGCAGTATGACAGGCGCGAACACCGGGGAGCTGTTTTTT
.,TRBV20-1,TRBJ1-1,many,CSAREGQTEAFF,TGCAGTGCTAGAGAGGGACAAACTGAAGCTTTCTTT
TRBD1,TRBV7-9,TRBJ2-1,.,CASSFSPTGRTEQFF,TGTGCCAGCAGCTTTTCCCCGACAGGGCGGACTGAGCAGTTCTTC
TRBD1,TRBV5-1,TRBJ2-2,few,CASGGDRGHTNTGELFF,TGCGCCAGCGGCGGGGACAGGGGGCATACGAACACCGGGGAGCTGTTTTTT
.,TRBV7-6,TRBJ2-2,many,CASSRLGAGNAGELFF,TGTGCCAGCAGCCGTCTCGGGGCAGGAAACGCCGGGGAGCTGTTTTTT
.,TRBV30,TRBJ1-1,few,CAWIRPGIGNTEAFF,TGTGCCTGGATAAGGCCTGGAATAGGGAACACTGAAGCTTTCTTT
.,TRBV7-9,TRBJ1-1,few,CASSLLQGNTEAFF,TGTGCCAGCAGCTTACTCCAGGGGAACACTGAAGCTTTCTTT
.,TRBV20-1,TRBJ1-2,.,CSVLGGGDGYTF,TGCAGTGTTCTAGGAGGGGGTGATGGCTACACCTTC
.,TRBV20-1,TRBJ2-5,many,CSARVGGGQETQYF,TGCAGTGCTAGAGTGGGCGGCGGGCAGGAGACCCAGTACTTC
TRBD2,TRBV6-5,TRBJ2-1,many,CASSYSRAGAVNEQFF,TGTGCCAGCAGTTACTCGAGAGCGGGGGCGGTCAATGAGCAGTTCTTC
.,TRBV6-1,TRBJ1-1,many,CATRPLTEAFF,TGTGCCACCCGTCCTCTCACTGAAGCTTTCTTT
.,TRBV10-3,TRBJ2-7,many,CAISTSGDYEQYF,TGTGCCATCAGTACCTCAGGGGATTACGAGCAGTACTTC
.,TRBV20-1,TRBJ2-5,.,CSAGWETQYF,TGCAGTGCCGGATGGGAGACCCAGTACTTC
TRBD2,TRBV3-1,TRBJ2-3,.,CASSRSGVGGDTQYF,TGTGCCAGCAGCCGATCGGGGGTCGGGGGGGATACGCAGTATTTT
TRBD2,TRBV5-6,TRBJ2-2,few,CASSPKLSGGTGELFF,TGTGCCAGCAGCCCTAAGCTCTCGGGGGGCACCGGGGAGCTGTTTTTT
.,TRBV12-3/TRBV12-4,TRBJ2-5,few,CASILQGYATQYF,TGTGCCAGCATCCTACAGGGCTATGCGACCCAGTACTTC
.,TRBV18,TRBJ1-5,few,CASSRFRDGDSNQPQHF,TGTGCCAGCTCTCGATTCCGGGACGGAGATAGCAATCAGCCCCAGCATTTT
.,TRBV6-5,TRBJ1-1,many,CASSYSTGGTTEAFF,TGTGCCAGCAGTTACTCGACGGGGGGCACCACTGAAGCTTTCTTT
TRBD1,TRBV20-1,TRBJ2-1,.,CSATDRGYYNEQFF,TGCAGTGCGACGGACAGGGGGTACTACAATGAGCAGTTCTTC
.,TRBV7-9,TRBJ2-3,.,CASSPPVVDTQYF,TGTGCCAGCAGCCCCCCCGTTGTGGATACGCAGTATTTT
.,TRBV19,TRBJ1-5,.,CASSIWASRNQPQHF,TGTGCCAGTAGTATTTGGGCATCTCGCAATCAGCCCCAGCATTTT
.,TRBV6-1,TRBJ1-2,.,CASSDPDSRDGQAWAYGYTF,TGTGCCAGCAGTGATCCCGACTCCCGGGACGGCCAAGCCTGGGCATATGGCTACACCTTC
.,TRBV7-8,TRBJ2-3,.,CASSARRGGASTDTQYF,TGTGCCAGCAGCGCGCGACGAGGCGGGGCGAGCACAGATACGCAGTATTTT
TRBD1,TRBV7-9,TRBJ1-2,many,CASSSGQGYGYTF,TGTGCCAGCAGCTCCGGACAGGGCTATGGCTACACCTTC
TRBD2,TRBV6-5,TRBJ2-3,.,CASSRTGGSTDTQYF,TGTGCCAGCAGTAGGACGGGGGGTAGTACAGATACGCAGTATTTT
.,TRBV7-8,TRBJ2-3,many,CASGDTQYF,TGTGCGTCGGGAGATACGCAGTATTTT
.,TRBV2,TRBJ1-5,.,CASSAQGTSDNQPQHF,TGTGCCAGCAGTGCCCAGGGAACGAGTGACAATCAGCCCCAGCATTTT
.,TRBV19,TRBJ2-1,many,CASSPSDRNNEQFF,TGTGCCAGTAGTCCCTCCGACAGGAACAATGAGCAGTTCTTC
TRBD1,TRBV27,TRBJ2-6,few,CASSLRGTGFVSGANVLTF,TGTGCCAGCAGTTTAAGAGGGACAGGGTTTGTTTCTGGGGCCAACGTCCTGACTTTC
TRBD1,TRBV29-1,TRBJ1-2,.,CSVERGPDYGYTF,TGCAGCGTTGAAAGGGGGCCCGACTATGGCTACACCTTC
TRBD2,TRBV20-1,TRBJ2-7,.,CSAWTSGETDEQYF,TGCAGTGCCTGGACTAGCGGGGAAACCGACGAGCAGTACTTC
.,TRBV6-2/TRBV6-3,TRBJ1-2,.,CASRQAASYGYTF,TGTGCCAGCAGGCAGGCGGCGTCCTATGGCTACACCTTC
.,TRBV5-1,TRBJ1-2,.,CASSSPSEASTRANYGYTF,TGCGCCAGCAGCTCCCCCTCCGAGGCGAGTACAAGAGCTAACTATGGCTACACCTTC
.,TRBV20-1,TRBJ2-7,many,CSASGPRVGEQYF,TGCAGTGCTTCCGGACCGAGGGTCGGCGAGCAGTACTTC
.,TRBV28,TRBJ2-7,many,CASSSTGGAREQYF,TGTGCCAGCAGTTCCACAGGGGGGGCTCGGGAGCAGTACTTC
.,TRBV20-1,TRBJ2-3,many,CSARRTVGTDTQYF,TGCAGTGCTAGAAGGACGGTAGGCACAGATACGCAGTATTTT
.,TRBV6-2/TRBV6-3,TRBJ1-1,many,CVSFGGLGRNTEAFF,TGTGTCTCGTTCGGTGGCTTGGGGAGGAACACTGAAGCTTTCTTT
TRBD1,TRBV19,TRBJ1-4,many,CASRHQGGGEKLFF,TGTGCCAGTAGGCATCAGGGGGGAGGCGAAAAACTGTTTTTT